One sample yielded the 3 T cell receptor beta chains listed below, sequenced in a study of radiotherapy plus CTLA-4 blockade in lung cancer. The repertoire was sequenced with immunoSEQ multiplex PCR; TCRdb's copy has only in-frame clones and lacks some. Found here are around 110,000 clones, approximately 80% of them singletons; the top ten hold 3.3%. Sequencing was performed on peripheral blood, taken from a patient treated with radiotherapy plus ipilimumab. The receptor set was obtained from a human donor with non-small cell lung cancer that progressed on radiotherapy plus ipilimumab. Some clones in this sample may be carry-over from other donors' samples.

This clone came up a few times. This chain uses TRBV7-9 with TRBJ1-6; 9 nucleotides align to TRBD1. J was trimmed by 8 bases and V by 4 bases; bases with no gene match: 6. Germline values: CDR1 SEHNR, CDR2 FQNEAQ (reference sequence). The CDR3 has 15 amino acids. In DNA form, the CDR3 reads TGTGCCAGCAGCTCCGGACAGGGGTCCTATTCACCCCTCCACTTT. Amino acids: CASSSGQGSYSPLHF. Variable domain in full (rest from reference TRBV7-9 and TRBJ1-6): DTGVSQNPRHKITKRGQNVTFRCDPISEHNRLYWYRQTLGQGPEFLTYFQNEAQLEKSRLLSDRFSAERPKGSFSTLEIQRTEQGDSAMYLCASSSGQGSYSPLHFGNGTRLTVT.

CDR3 in DNA: TGCGCCAGCAGCTCCCGGGACAGCCTCTACAATGAGCAGTTCTTC. Amino acids: CASSSRDSLYNEQFF. The chain links TRBV5-1 to TRBJ2-1, with 7 nucleotides matching TRBD1. The CDR3 sequence is 15 residues long. Trimming took 3 bases from V and 3 from J; bases not matched to a gene: 6. CDR1 is SGHRS, CDR2 YFSETQ, per germline.

The chain couples TRBV15 to TRBJ2-1; 15 bases are shared with TRBD2. Germline V gene data show CDR1 as LNHNV and CDR2 as YYDKDF (reference sequence). V lost 1 base, J lost 5 bases, and 9 bases stayed unmatched. The CDR3 length is 19 residues. The CDR3 reads CATSRAKGTSGGFNNEQFF. The DNA for the CDR3 is TGTGCCACCAGCAGAGCTAAGGGGACTAGCGGGGGGTTTAACAATGAGCAGTTCTTC.